What follows are 24 T cell receptor beta chains derived from one specimen sequenced in a study of OX40 agonist ivuxolimab in advanced cancers. The library was produced with the immunoSEQ multiplex PCR assay. Held by TCRdb, this immuneACCESS table contains in-frame sequences only and omits some clones. Under half of the omission traces to an unresolved V gene where checked; the cause of the rest is unknown. Recorded for this sample are roughly 17,000 clones; 78% of them occurred a single time. 25% to 30% of the sample belongs to the ten largest clones. The sequencing used CD4+ or CD8+ T cells sorted from blood, collected in a trial of the OX40 agonist ivuxolimab. The receptors derive from an adult with an advanced solid tumor such as melanoma, head and neck, liver or kidney cancer.

The gene calls are TRBV2 and TRBJ1-2; TRBD1 might be the D (5 bases). Trimming cost V 5 bases and J 0 bases, with 16 bases left between them. The CDR3 runs to 16 residues. Germline values: CDR1 SNHLY, CDR2 FYNNEI. The CDR3 here is CASSPGPYGANYGYTF. CDR3 DNA sequence: TGTGCCAGCAGTCCGGGACCTTATGGCGCTAACTATGGCTACACCTTC.

The chain carries TRBV11-3 and TRBJ2-5; D possibly corresponds to TRBD2 (7 bases). The germline V gene encodes CDR1 SGHNT and CDR2 YENEEA. The V and J ends lost 2 bases and 9 bases respectively, with 19 bases between them. CDR3 size: 15 residues. Written as DNA, the CDR3 is TGTGCCAGCAGCTTACGAGGGGGGGCCTTATTTCCCCAGTACTTC. Encoded protein: CASSLRGGALFPQYF.

The chain is built from TRBV18 and TRBJ2-3, with 10 bases lining up with TRBD2. Germline CDR1 is KGHSH and CDR2 is LQKENI. The CDR3 consists of 15 residues. V shed 3 bases and J 2 bases; nucleotides not matched to a gene: 2. As DNA, the CDR3 is TGTGCCAGCTCACCCCTAGCGGGGGCCACAGATACGCAGTATTTT. This sequence encodes CASSPLAGATDTQYF.

This clone is medium-sized within its sample. Other DNA sequences of this sample code for an identical CDR3. The rearrangement links TRBV7-6 to TRBJ2-7, with D perhaps TRBD1 or TRBD2 (5 bases each). Germline loops: CDR1 SGHVS, CDR2 FNYEAQ. Trimming shortened V by 4 bases and J by 2 bases, and 12 bases separated the two germline ends. This CDR3 comprises 14 residues. CDR3 in amino acids: CASSSGPGTYEQYF. In nucleotides, the CDR3 is TGTGCCAGCAGCTCGGGACCTGGAACCTACGAGCAGTACTTC.

The chain employs TRBV27 and TRBJ2-7, with D perhaps TRBD1 (6 bases). Trimming took 2 bases from V and 3 from J, leaving 11 bases between them. Germline V gene sequence: CDR1 MNHEY, CDR2 SMNVEV (reference sequence). The CDR3 loop spans 14 amino acids. The CDR3 here is CASSLQGFGYEQYF. CDR3 DNA: TGTGCCAGCAGTTTACAGGGGTTCGGCTACGAGCAGTACTTC.

This clone counts as medium-sized. The rearrangement joins TRBV4-2 to TRBJ2-1, with a weak D call TRBD1 (6 bases). Per germline, CDR1 LGHNA and CDR2 YNFKEQ. This CDR3 is built from 16 residues. The V and J ends lost 0 bases and 6 bases respectively, with 15 bases between them. The CDR3: CASSQEILTRGNEQFF. For the CDR3, the DNA is TGTGCCAGCAGCCAAGAAATTCTGACCAGGGGCAATGAGCAGTTCTTC.

The V and J genes are TRBV6-6 and TRBJ2-7; D possibly matches TRBD1 or TRBD2 (5 bases each). The CDR3 length is 15 residues. Germline CDR1 and CDR2: MNHNY and SVGAGI (reference sequence). The ends were cut back, 1 base at V and 0 bases at J, with 10 bases in the middle. The DNA for the CDR3 is TGTGCCAGCAGTTACTTTGGGACGAGCTCCTACGAGCAGTACTTC. It codes for CASSYFGTSSYEQYF.

The chain uses TRBV19 and TRBJ2-1; 9 positions match TRBD2. This CDR3 is built from 17 residues. The germline CDR1 and CDR2 sequences are LNHDA and SQIVND (reference sequence). The junction had 3 bases not matched to a gene; V was cut back by 0 bases and J by 0 bases. CDR3 coding DNA: TGTGCCAGTAGTATAGATAGCGGGGGTCTCTCCTACAATGAGCAGTTCTTC. Residues: CASSIDSGGLSYNEQFF.

The chain joins TRBV2 to TRBJ2-7, with 9 nucleotides matching TRBD1. The length of the CDR3 is 16 residues. Germline V lookup: CDR1 SNHLY, CDR2 FYNNEI. Losses at the gene ends were 4 bases for V and 2 bases for J; bases not matched to a gene: 9. As DNA, the CDR3 is TGTGCCAGCAGTGCGGTGGACAGGGGCACTCCCTACGAGCAGTACTTC. Its protein is CASSAVDRGTPYEQYF.

About this clone: The junction does not match germline at one end; this may be a read error. V gene TRBV5-4 combines with J gene TRBJ1-1; perhaps TRBD1 as D (5 bases). Germline V CDR1 and CDR2: SGHNT, YYREEE (reference sequence). The CDR3 consists of 15 residues. CDR3 nucleotide sequence: TGCGCCAGCAGCCAATTCCCGGGGACGAACACTGAAGCTTTCTTT. It is translated as CASSQFPGTNTEAFF.

This chain connects TRBV7-9 to TRBJ2-5; D not certain. This CDR3 spans 13 amino acids. Deletions cut 4 bases from V and 4 bases from J, with 10 bases between. Per germline, CDR1 SEHNR and CDR2 FQNEAQ (reference sequence). CDR3 sequence reads: CASSSWAGETQYF. In DNA, the CDR3 is TGTGCCAGCAGCTCCTGGGCCGGAGAGACCCAGTACTTC.

In its sample, this clone was seen a few times. The V gene is TRBV29-1, the J gene TRBJ2-7, with D possibly being TRBD2 (5 bases). The length of the CDR3 is 11 residues. Germline values: CDR1 SQVTM, CDR2 ANQGSEA. V dropped 6 bases and J dropped 5 bases, with 11 bases sitting between them. CDR3 nucleotide sequence: TGCAGCGTCTTACTAGTCGACGAGCAGTACTTC. Its protein product is CSVLLVDEQYF.

The chain couples TRBV27 to TRBJ2-7; possible D gene TRBD1, 6 bases. The V end lost 2 bases, the J end lost 3 bases, and 17 bases lay between the germline ends. The CDR3 consists of 16 residues. CDR1 and CDR2 from the germline V gene are MNHEY and SMNVEV (reference sequence). For the CDR3, the DNA is TGTGCCAGCAGTTTAGAAGGGGCAGGGGTCTACTACGAGCAGTACTTC. It codes for CASSLEGAGVYYEQYF.

The chain links TRBV7-9 to TRBJ1-1, with D unresolved. Per the germline V gene, CDR1 is SEHNR and CDR2 is FQNEAQ (reference sequence). There are 12 residues in the CDR3. V dropped 2 bases and J dropped 2 bases, with 3 bases sitting between them. The CDR3 sequence is CASSLSNTEAFF. In DNA, the CDR3 is TGTGCCAGCAGCTTAAGTAACACTGAAGCTTTCTTT.

The J gene is TRBJ2-2, the V gene TRBV5-4; tentative D call: TRBD1 (6 bases). The CDR3 spans 13 residues. V dropped 3 bases and J dropped 4 bases, with 7 bases sitting between them. Per germline, CDR1 SGHNT and CDR2 YYREEE (reference sequence). The CDR3 protein is CASSSRGTGELFF. The CDR3, as DNA: TGTGCCAGCAGCTCCAGGGGCACCGGGGAGCTGTTTTTT. The variable domain in full, completed from reference TRBV5-4 and TRBJ2-2, reads ETGVTQSPTHLIKTRGQQVTLRCSSQSGHNTVSWYQQALGQGPQFIFQYYREEENGRGNFPPRFSGLQFPNYSSELNVNALELDDSALYLCASSSRGTGELFFGEGSRLTVL.

This chain uses TRBV6-1 with TRBJ1-1; weak D call: TRBD1 (5 bases). Germline assignment: CDR1 MNHNS and CDR2 SASEGT. V was trimmed by 8 bases and J by 3 bases, leaving 10 bases between them. This CDR3 has 12 amino acids. The CDR3 DNA reads TGTGCCAGCGGCCGAGGGGACACTGAAGCTTTCTTT. Its translation: CASGRGDTEAFF.

This chain connects TRBV5-6 to TRBJ1-1; tentatively, D is TRBD1 (6 bases). Germline V gene lookup returns CDR1 SGHDT and CDR2 YYEEEE. The V end was cut by 3 bases, the J end by 3 bases, with 12 bases between. The CDR3 has 14 amino acids. The CDR3 DNA follows: TGTGCCAGCAGCTCTCCTACAGGGTACACTGAAGCTTTCTTT. Protein sequence: CASSSPTGYTEAFF. Drawing the rest from reference TRBV5-6 and TRBJ1-1, the complete variable domain is DAGVTQSPTHLIKTRGQQVTLRCSPKSGHDTVSWYQQALGQGPQFIFQYYEEEERQRGNFPDRFSGHQFPNYSSELNVNALLLGDSALYLCASSSPTGYTEAFFGQGTRLTVV.

The chain recombines TRBV28 with TRBJ2-7, with D perhaps matching TRBD2 (5 bases). This CDR3 is 12 amino acids long. Trimming cost V 3 bases and J 2 bases, with 5 bases left between them. CDR1 is MDHEN, CDR2 SYDVKM, per germline. The CDR3 is CASSFGTYEQYF. As DNA, the CDR3 is TGTGCCAGCAGTTTCGGGACCTACGAGCAGTACTTC.

The V and J genes are TRBV6-5 and TRBJ2-5; D remains unclear. From germline, CDR1 is MNHEY and CDR2 SVGAGI. V was clipped by 0 bases and J by 5 bases, with 13 bases between them. The CDR3 runs to 15 residues. This CDR3 is CASSYSLRDGETQYF. The CDR3 DNA is TGTGCCAGCAGTTACTCCCTTAGAGACGGGGAGACCCAGTACTTC.

This chain uses TRBV5-6 with TRBJ2-3; the match to TRBD2 covers 9 bases. Germline CDR1 is SGHDT and CDR2 is YYEEEE. This CDR3 is built from 15 residues. The V and J ends lost 5 bases and 6 bases, in that order; junction bases with no gene match: 10. Here the CDR3 reads CASREGTSPGDTQYF. The CDR3 DNA sequence: TGTGCCAGCAGGGAGGGGACTAGCCCTGGCGATACGCAGTATTTT. Complete variable domain (other parts from reference TRBV5-6 and TRBJ2-3): DAGVTQSPTHLIKTRGQQVTLRCSPKSGHDTVSWYQQALGQGPQFIFQYYEEEERQRGNFPDRFSGHQFPNYSSELNVNALLLGDSALYLCASREGTSPGDTQYFGPGTRLTVL.

The CDR3 loop is CAWGTSGLGIGSYNEQFF. The CDR3 coding sequence is TGTGCCTGGGGGACTAGCGGACTTGGGATCGGGTCCTACAATGAGCAGTTCTTC. The genes are TRBV30 and TRBJ2-1; 11 bases are shared with TRBD2. Trimming took 5 bases from V and 1 from J; bases not matched to a gene: 13. Germline values: CDR1 GTSNPN, CDR2 SVGIG (reference sequence). The CDR3 extends over 18 amino acids.

The chain carries TRBV15 and TRBJ2-3, with TRBD2 as a possible D gene (6 bases). This CDR3 is 15 amino acids long. V shed 4 bases and J shed 0 bases, with 11 bases lying between them. Germline V lookup: CDR1 LNHNV, CDR2 YYDKDF (reference sequence). The CDR3 reads CATSTRRASTDTQYF. In DNA, the CDR3 is TGTGCCACCAGCACTCGGAGGGCTAGCACAGATACGCAGTATTTT.

The V and J genes are TRBV5-5 and TRBJ2-2, with TRBD1 matching 11 bases. Trimming at V came to 5 bases and at J to 7 bases, leaving 7 bases not matched to a gene. There are 15 residues in the CDR3. Germline-derived CDR1 and CDR2 are SGHKS and YYEKEE (reference sequence). CDR3 in DNA: TGTGCCAGCAGAGCCGGGACAGGGGGGCACGGGGAGCTGTTTTTT. The encoded protein is CASRAGTGGHGELFF. The full variable domain, rest sourced from reference TRBV5-5 and TRBJ2-2, is DAGVTQSPTHLIKTRGQQVTLRCSPISGHKSVSWYQQVLGQGPQFIFQYYEKEERGRGNFPDRFSARQFPNYSSELNVNALLLGDSALYLCASRAGTGGHGELFFGEGSRLTVL.

This clone was picked up one time. The chain has TRBV2 and TRBJ1-4, with TRBD1 matching over 10 bases. Unmatched junction bases numbered 10, after V lost 8 bases and J lost 7 bases. The CDR3 totals 15 residues. Germline V lookup: CDR1 SNHLY, CDR2 FYNNEI. The CDR3 is CASSNRQGAFEKLFF. CDR3 bases: TGTGCCAGCTCGAATCGACAGGGGGCCTTTGAAAAACTGTTTTTT.